This T cell receptor (beta chain) emerged from a study of T cells in Graves' hyperthyroidism and ophthalmopathy. Regarding the study as a whole: The model predicted ophthalmopathy a median 6.5 months before onset.

Amplified TCR beta CDR3 regions derived from RNA transcripts. The study used the HTBI primer set for a first-round RT-PCR of the TCR CDR3. From the multiplex PCR reads, TCRdb called clonotypes with MiXCR, one entry per CDR3 protein. Among around 700,000 distinct CDR3 sequences listed, around a third were seen once. This clonotype occurred a few times. As yet, its antigen is unknown. It was considered stable Graves' hyperthyroidism when ophthalmopathy did not progress within 18 months. Diagnosis rested on symptoms, serum thyroxine and TRAb, thyroid ultrasound, and orbital computed tomography. This CDR3 is built from 15 residues. Trimming took 2 bases from V and 3 from J, leaving 13 bases between them. Germline V gene sequence: CDR1 MNHEY, CDR2 SVGAGI.

Sequenced sample: blood. The origin of this receptor is a middle-aged woman with Graves' hyperthyroidism. This chain links TRBV6-5 with TRBJ1-1; D is unresolved. CDR3 protein: CASSYVYTPDTEAFF. The CDR3 DNA reads TGTGCCAGCAGTTACGTTTATACTCCGGACACTGAAGCTTTCTTT.